This note documents a single T cell receptor beta chain sequence. Antigen: not known. These data come from a study of CD8 T cell repertoires and HIV-1 epitope variants. Study as a whole: Separate wells received one of Twenty-five Gag or Nef variant peptides. An uncultured baseline aliquot held 1M T cells. Control wells had CMV/EBV/flu peptides, negative Ebola AY9, or no peptide.

Here immunoSEQ multiplex PCR was the method, and the copy in TCRdb shows in-frame clones only, minus some. The sample comprises roughly 5,300 clones, around 70% of which are singletons, and approximately 42% rests with the top ten. The V end was cut by 3 bases, the J end by 5 bases, with 17 bases between. This CDR3 spans 15 amino acids. Germline CDR1 and CDR2: LNHDA and SQIVND (reference sequence). This receptor was obtained from a male donor with HIV. Sequencing used cultured CD8+ T cells derived from PBMCs. This rearrangement joins TRBV19 to TRBJ2-7; D is possibly TRBD2 (6 bases). CDR3 nucleotides: TGTGCCAGTAGTATGGGCGGGGAGTATGGCCACGAGCAGTACTTC. Translated, it gives CASSMGGEYGHEQYF.